This TCR beta chain was obtained from a study of cytomegalovirus exposure and HLA in healthy donors. Study at large: About 85 million unique TCR sequences came from HLA-typed donors in an early release.

Amplification used 60 Vbeta primers and 13 Jbeta primers. The data were produced by immunoSEQ multiplex PCR, yet TCRdb's version contains in-frame clones alone and is incomplete. In the table there are about 160,000 clones, about 75% of which are singletons. V was shortened by 2 bases and J by 1 base, with 14 bases between the two germline ends. In germline, CDR1 is MNHNY, CDR2 SVGAGI (reference sequence). The CDR3 totals 16 residues. The chain recombines TRBV6-6 with TRBJ1-1, with D perhaps TRBD1 (5 bases). The sequencing input was PBMCs. The source is a woman between 50 and 59 years old in good health and CMV-seropositive. The CDR3 loop reads CASSYVSFGANTEAFF. The CDR3 nucleotides read TGTGCCAGCAGTTACGTCAGTTTTGGGGCGAACACTGAAGCTTTCTTT.